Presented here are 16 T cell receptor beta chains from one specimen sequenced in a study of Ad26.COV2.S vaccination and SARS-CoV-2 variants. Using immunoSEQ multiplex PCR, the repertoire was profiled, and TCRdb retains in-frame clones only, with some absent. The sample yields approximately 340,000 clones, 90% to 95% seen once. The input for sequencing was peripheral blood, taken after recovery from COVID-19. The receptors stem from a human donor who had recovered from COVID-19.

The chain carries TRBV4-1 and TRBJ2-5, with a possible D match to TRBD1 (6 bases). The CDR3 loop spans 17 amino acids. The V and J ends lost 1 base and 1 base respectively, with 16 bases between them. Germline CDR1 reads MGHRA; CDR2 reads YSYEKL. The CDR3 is CASSQGAPGELQETQYF. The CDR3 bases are TGCGCCAGCAGCCAAGGAGCGCCAGGGGAGCTCCAAGAGACCCAGTACTTC.

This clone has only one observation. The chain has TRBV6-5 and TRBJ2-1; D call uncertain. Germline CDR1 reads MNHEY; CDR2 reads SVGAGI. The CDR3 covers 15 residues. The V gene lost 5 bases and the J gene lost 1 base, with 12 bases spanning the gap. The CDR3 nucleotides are TGTGCCAGCAGTCCACGATGGCAGTCCTACAATGAGCAGTTCTTC. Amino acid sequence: CASSPRWQSYNEQFF.

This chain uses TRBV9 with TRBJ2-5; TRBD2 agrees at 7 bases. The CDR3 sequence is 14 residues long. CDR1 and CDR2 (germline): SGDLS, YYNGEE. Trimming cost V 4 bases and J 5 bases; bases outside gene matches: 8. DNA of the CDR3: TGTGCCAGCAGCCCGGGAGGAGGGTCGGAGACCCAGTACTTC. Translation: CASSPGGGSETQYF.

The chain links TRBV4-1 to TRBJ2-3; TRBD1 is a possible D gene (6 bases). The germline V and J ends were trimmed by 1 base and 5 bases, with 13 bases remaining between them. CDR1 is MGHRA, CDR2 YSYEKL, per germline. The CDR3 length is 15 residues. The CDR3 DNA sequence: TGCGCCAGCAGCCAAGGGTCAGGGGCTGGAGATACGCAGTATTTT. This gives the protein CASSQGSGAGDTQYF.

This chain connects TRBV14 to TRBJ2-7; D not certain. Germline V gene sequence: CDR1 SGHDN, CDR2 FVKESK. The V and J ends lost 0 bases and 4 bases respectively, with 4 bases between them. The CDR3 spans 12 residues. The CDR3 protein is CASSQERYEQYF. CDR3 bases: TGTGCCAGCAGCCAAGAACGGTACGAGCAGTACTTC.

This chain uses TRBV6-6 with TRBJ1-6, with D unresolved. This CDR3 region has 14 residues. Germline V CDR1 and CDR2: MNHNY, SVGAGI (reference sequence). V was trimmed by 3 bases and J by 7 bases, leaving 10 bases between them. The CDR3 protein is CASSYVQTNSPLHF. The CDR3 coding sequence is TGTGCCAGCAGTTATGTACAGACAAATTCACCCCTCCACTTT.

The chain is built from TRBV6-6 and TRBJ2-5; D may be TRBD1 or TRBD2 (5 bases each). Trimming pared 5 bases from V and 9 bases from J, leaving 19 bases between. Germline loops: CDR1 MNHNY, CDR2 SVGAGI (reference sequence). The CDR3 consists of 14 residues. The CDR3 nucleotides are TGTGCCAGCAGTCCCCCCCGGGGCGATGAGGCCCAGTACTTC. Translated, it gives CASSPPRGDEAQYF.

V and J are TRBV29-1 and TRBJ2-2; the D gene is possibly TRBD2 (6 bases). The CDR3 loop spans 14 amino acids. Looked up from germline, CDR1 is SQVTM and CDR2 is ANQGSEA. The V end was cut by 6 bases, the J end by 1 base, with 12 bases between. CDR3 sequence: CSVEGRKNTGELFF. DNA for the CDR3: TGCAGCGTGGAGGGGCGGAAGAACACCGGGGAGCTGTTTTTT.

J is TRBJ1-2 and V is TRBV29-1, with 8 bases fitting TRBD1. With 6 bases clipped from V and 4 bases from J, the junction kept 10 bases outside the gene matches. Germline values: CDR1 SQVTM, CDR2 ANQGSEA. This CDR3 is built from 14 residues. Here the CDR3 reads CSVAGGGSSYGYTF. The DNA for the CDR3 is TGCAGCGTCGCAGGGGGCGGGAGCTCCTATGGCTACACCTTC.

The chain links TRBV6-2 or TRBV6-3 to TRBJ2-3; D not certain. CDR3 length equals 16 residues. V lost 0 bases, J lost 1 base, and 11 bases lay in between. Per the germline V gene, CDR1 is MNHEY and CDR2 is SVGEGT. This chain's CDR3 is CASSYSSFVGTDTQYF. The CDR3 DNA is TGTGCCAGCAGTTACTCGAGCTTCGTAGGCACAGATACGCAGTATTTT.

DNA for the CDR3: TGTGCCAGCAGCCCCGACCTCACCGGGGAGCTGTTTTTT. Amino acids: CASSPDLTGELFF. The V gene is TRBV7-2, the J gene TRBJ2-2; D unclear. V dropped 5 bases and J dropped 4 bases, with 8 bases sitting between them. The CDR3 has 13 amino acids. CDR1 and CDR2 (germline): SGHTA, FQGNSA. The complete variable domain, with remaining parts taken from reference TRBV7-2 and TRBJ2-2, reads GAGVSQSPSNKVTEKGKDVELRCDPISGHTALYWYRQSLGQGLEFLIYFQGNSAPDKSGLPSDRFSAERTGGSVSTLTIQRTQQEDSAVYLCASSPDLTGELFFGEGSRLTVL.

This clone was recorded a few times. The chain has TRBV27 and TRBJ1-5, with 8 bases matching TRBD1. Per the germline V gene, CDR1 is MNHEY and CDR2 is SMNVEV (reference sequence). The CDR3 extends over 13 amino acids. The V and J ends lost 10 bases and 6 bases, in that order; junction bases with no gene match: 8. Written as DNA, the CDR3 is TGTGCCACCATGACAGGGGCCGGTCAGCCCCAGCATTTT. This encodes CATMTGAGQPQHF.

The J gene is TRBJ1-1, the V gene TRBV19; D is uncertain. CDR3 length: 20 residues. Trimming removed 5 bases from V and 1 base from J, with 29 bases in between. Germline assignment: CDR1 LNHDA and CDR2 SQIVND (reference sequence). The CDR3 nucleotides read TGTGCCAGTAGTTTCCGCGGGGTGGTCGAGGTTCATCTGCCGAACACTGAAGCTTTCTTT. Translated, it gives CASSFRGVVEVHLPNTEAFF.

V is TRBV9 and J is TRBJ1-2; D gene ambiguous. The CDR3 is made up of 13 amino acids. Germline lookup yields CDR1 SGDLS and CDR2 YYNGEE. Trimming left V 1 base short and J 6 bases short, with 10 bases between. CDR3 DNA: TGTGCCAGCAGCGTATCTGGCGAGCATGGCTACACCTTC. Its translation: CASSVSGEHGYTF.

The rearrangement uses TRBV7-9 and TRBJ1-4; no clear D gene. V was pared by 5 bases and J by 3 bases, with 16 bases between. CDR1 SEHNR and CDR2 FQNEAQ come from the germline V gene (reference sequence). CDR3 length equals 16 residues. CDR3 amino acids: CASSETAEVSNEKLFF. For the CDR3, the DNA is TGTGCCAGCAGCGAAACGGCCGAGGTATCTAATGAAAAACTGTTTTTT. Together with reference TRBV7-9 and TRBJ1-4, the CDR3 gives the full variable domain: DTGVSQNPRHKITKRGQNVTFRCDPISEHNRLYWYRQTLGQGPEFLTYFQNEAQLEKSRLLSDRFSAERPKGSFSTLEIQRTEQGDSAMYLCASSETAEVSNEKLFFGSGTQLSVL.

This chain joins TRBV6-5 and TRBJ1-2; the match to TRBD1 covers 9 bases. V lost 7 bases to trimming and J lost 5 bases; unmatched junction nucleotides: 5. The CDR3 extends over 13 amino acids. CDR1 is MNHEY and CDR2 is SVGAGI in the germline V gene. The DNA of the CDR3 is TGTGCCAGCAAAACAGGGGGCGCGTATGGCTACACCTTC. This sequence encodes CASKTGGAYGYTF.